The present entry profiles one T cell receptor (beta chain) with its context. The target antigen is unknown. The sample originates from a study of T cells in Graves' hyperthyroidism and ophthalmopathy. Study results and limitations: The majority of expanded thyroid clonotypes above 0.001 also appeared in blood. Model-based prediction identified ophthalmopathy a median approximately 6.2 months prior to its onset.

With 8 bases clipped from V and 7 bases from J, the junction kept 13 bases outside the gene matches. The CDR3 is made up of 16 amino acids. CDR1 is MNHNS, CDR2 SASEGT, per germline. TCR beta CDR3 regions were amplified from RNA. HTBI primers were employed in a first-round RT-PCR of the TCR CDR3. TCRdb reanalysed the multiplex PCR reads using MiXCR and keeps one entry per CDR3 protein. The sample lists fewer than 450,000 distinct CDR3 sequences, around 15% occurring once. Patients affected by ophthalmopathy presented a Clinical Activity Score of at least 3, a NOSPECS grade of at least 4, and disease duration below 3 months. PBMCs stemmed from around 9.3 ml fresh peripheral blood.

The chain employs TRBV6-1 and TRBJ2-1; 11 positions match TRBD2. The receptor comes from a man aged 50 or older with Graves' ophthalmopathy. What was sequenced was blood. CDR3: CASQRGASGRKNEQFF. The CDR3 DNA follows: TGTGCCAGCCAGCGGGGGGCTAGCGGGAGGAAGAATGAGCAGTTCTTC.